This is a list of T cell receptor beta chains from one sample in a study of CD8 T cells in ankylosing spondylitis. TCRdb itself ran the 5' RACE reads through MiXCR, one entry per CDR3 protein. The sample contains 150,000 to 200,000 distinct CDR3 sequences, about 13% of which appear only once. Sequences were obtained from blood, either unsorted or a sorted T cell fraction (not recorded which). These receptors were obtained from a male donor with ankylosing spondylitis or in good health (not recorded which). CDR3s include the opening cysteine and the closing phenylalanine or tryptophan. A D gene is named only where the DNA matches it firmly. Clone size appears in some rows only: once, few, many, or a class for an expanded clone.

j_gene: TRBJ1-1; abundance: NA; d_gene: TRBD1; v_gene: TRBV29-1; CDR3nt: TGCAGCGTTGGTGGGGAGAACAGGGGGGCTGACACTGAAGCTTTCTTT; CDR3aa: CSVGGENRGADTEAFF
j_gene: TRBJ2-2; abundance: NA; d_gene: TRBD2; v_gene: TRBV14; CDR3nt: TGTGCCAGCAGCCAAGATGATCTAGCGGTGCGTCACACCGGGGAGCTGTTTTTT; CDR3aa: CASSQDDLAVRHTGELFF
j_gene: TRBJ1-1; abundance: few; d_gene: TRBD1; v_gene: TRBV6-1; CDR3nt: TGTGCCAGCATCCGCGGACAGGGGTCACCTGAAGCTTTCTTT; CDR3aa: CASIRGQGSPEAFF
j_gene: TRBJ1-2; abundance: many; d_gene: TRBD1; v_gene: TRBV12-3/TRBV12-4; CDR3nt: TGTGCCAGCAGTCCGACAGGGGGCTATGGCTACACCTTC; CDR3aa: CASSPTGGYGYTF
j_gene: TRBJ2-7; abundance: NA; d_gene: NA; v_gene: TRBV7-6; CDR3nt: TGTGCCAGCAGCTCACCGCGGGACGGTTCCTACGAGCAGTACTTC; CDR3aa: CASSSPRDGSYEQYF
j_gene: TRBJ2-1; abundance: few; d_gene: TRBD1; v_gene: TRBV7-6; CDR3nt: TGTGCCAGCAGCCCAACAGGGGGCCCATACAATGAGCAGTTCTTC; CDR3aa: CASSPTGGPYNEQFF
j_gene: TRBJ2-2; abundance: NA; d_gene: TRBD1; v_gene: TRBV5-1; CDR3nt: TGCGCCAGCAGCTTGGAGTTGACAGGGACCACCGGGGAGCTGTTTTTT; CDR3aa: CASSLELTGTTGELFF
j_gene: TRBJ2-5; abundance: NA; d_gene: TRBD2; v_gene: TRBV6-5; CDR3nt: TGTGCCAGCAGTTTTCTGGCGGGGGGGTACCAAGAGACCCAGTACTTC; CDR3aa: CASSFLAGGYQETQYF
j_gene: TRBJ2-7; abundance: few; d_gene: TRBD1; v_gene: TRBV30; CDR3nt: TGTGCCTGGAACCCCCGGGCAGGGGGTCACCACGAGCAGTACTTC; CDR3aa: CAWNPRAGGHHEQYF
j_gene: TRBJ2-7; abundance: many; d_gene: TRBD1; v_gene: TRBV5-6; CDR3nt: TGTGCCAGCAGCCAGGGACAGGGGATCGACGAGCAGTACTTC; CDR3aa: CASSQGQGIDEQYF
j_gene: TRBJ2-1; abundance: few; d_gene: NA; v_gene: TRBV30; CDR3nt: TGTGCCTGGAGTGTAGGGACCGGCAATGAGCAGTTCTTC; CDR3aa: CAWSVGTGNEQFF
j_gene: TRBJ2-1; abundance: few; d_gene: TRBD2; v_gene: TRBV7-7; CDR3nt: TGTGCCAGCAGCTTAGAAGTTTCGGCGGGAGGATTTAATGAGCAGTTCTTC; CDR3aa: CASSLEVSAGGFNEQFF
j_gene: TRBJ2-1; abundance: NA; d_gene: NA; v_gene: TRBV21-1; CDR3nt: TGTGCCAGCAGCCCGACTAGCGGGACACCAAGACCCTACAATGAGCAGTTCTTC; CDR3aa: CASSPTSGTPRPYNEQFF
j_gene: TRBJ1-5; abundance: many; d_gene: NA; v_gene: TRBV4-1; CDR3nt: TGCGCCACCCGGGTGGTTCCCCGAAGCAATCAGCCCCAGCATTTT; CDR3aa: CATRVVPRSNQPQHF
j_gene: TRBJ1-1; abundance: NA; d_gene: TRBD1; v_gene: TRBV25-1; CDR3nt: TGTGCCAGCAGTCCCCCGGACAGGGGTATTGAAGCTTTCTTT; CDR3aa: CASSPPDRGIEAFF
j_gene: TRBJ2-2; abundance: NA; d_gene: NA; v_gene: TRBV4-1; CDR3nt: TGCGCCAGCAGCCAAGTTCCGGGACACGGGTACACCGGGGAGCTGTTTTTT; CDR3aa: CASSQVPGHGYTGELFF
j_gene: TRBJ1-1; abundance: NA; d_gene: NA; v_gene: TRBV12-3/TRBV12-4; CDR3nt: TGTGCCAGCAGTATAGGGTTTGGCACTGAAGCTTTCTTT; CDR3aa: CASSIGFGTEAFF
j_gene: TRBJ2-7; abundance: NA; d_gene: TRBD1; v_gene: TRBV29-1; CDR3nt: TGCAGCGTTGGAGGAGGGGACAGGGGCTACGAGCAGTACTTC; CDR3aa: CSVGGGDRGYEQYF
j_gene: TRBJ1-1; abundance: many; d_gene: NA; v_gene: TRBV4-1; CDR3nt: TGCGCCAGCAGTCCCCACACGGGACGTACGGAAGCTTTCTTT; CDR3aa: CASSPHTGRTEAFF
j_gene: TRBJ2-7; abundance: few; d_gene: NA; v_gene: TRBV7-6; CDR3nt: TGTGCCAGCAGCTTAGATCCGGGGGCCAACTACGAGCAGTACTTC; CDR3aa: CASSLDPGANYEQYF
j_gene: TRBJ2-7; abundance: NA; d_gene: NA; v_gene: TRBV5-6; CDR3nt: TGTGCCAGCAGCTTAAGGTGGCGCGGAACCCACGAGCAGTACTTC; CDR3aa: CASSLRWRGTHEQYF
j_gene: TRBJ2-7; abundance: NA; d_gene: NA; v_gene: TRBV15; CDR3nt: TGTGCCACCAGCGAACGGCGACAGGACTACGAGCAGTACTTC; CDR3aa: CATSERRQDYEQYF